The 15 T cell receptor beta chains below all came from one sample that was sequenced in a study of human thymus T cells. In corrective heart surgery, resections were taken, and these provided the thymus tissue. Libraries were prepared by immunoSEQ multiplex PCR; TCRdb keeps only in-frame clonotypes and omits some of them. In the table there are tens of thousands of clones, 95% of which are singletons. The specimen was thymus tissue. The receptors here all came from a girl under three years old with a congenital heart defect but otherwise immunologically healthy.

The V gene is TRBV4-1, the J gene TRBJ2-1, with 10 bases matching TRBD2. The CDR3 extends over 20 amino acids. V gave up 0 bases and J gave up 4 bases; unmatched junction bases: 15. CDR1 and CDR2 (germline): MGHRA, YSYEKL. This chain's CDR3 is CASSQDRLAGVVKWYNEQFF. The DNA for the CDR3 is TGCGCCAGCAGCCAAGATCGTCTAGCGGGAGTCGTTAAATGGTACAATGAGCAGTTCTTC.

As regards this clone: The junction and the germline gene differ at one end; a read error may be behind it. This chain connects TRBV11-2 to TRBJ2-2; D may correspond to TRBD1 or TRBD2 (5 bases each). The CDR3 covers 16 residues. CDR1 and CDR2 (germline): SGHAT, FQNNGV. CDR3 amino acids: CATRFTHGTKTGELFF. CDR3 DNA sequence: TGTGCCACACGCTTCACTCACGGGACGAAGACCGGGGAGCTGTTTTTT. Looking up the rest from reference TRBV11-2 and TRBJ2-2 gives the full variable domain: EAGVAQSPRYKIIEKRQSVAFWCNPISGHATLYWYQQILGQGPKLLIQFQNNGVVDDSQLPKDRFSAERLKGVDSTLKIQPAKLEDSAVYLCATRFTHGTKTGELFFGEGSRLTVL.

The chain is built from TRBV29-1 and TRBJ1-2, with D possibly being TRBD1 (5 bases). This CDR3 comprises 15 residues. Trimming took off 1 base at V and 2 bases at J, with 14 bases between the two ends. The germline V gene has CDR1 SQVTM and CDR2 ANQGSEA. The CDR3 spells CSVEVVQEENYGYTF. In nucleotides, the CDR3 is TGCAGCGTTGAAGTAGTACAGGAGGAGAACTATGGCTACACCTTC.

J is TRBJ2-3 and V is TRBV28; TRBD2 matches 8 bases. Germline lookup yields CDR1 MDHEN and CDR2 SYDVKM. Trimming cost V 9 bases and J 3 bases; bases outside gene matches: 8. This CDR3 contains 14 residues. This CDR3 is CASRGGPGTDTQYF. CDR3 DNA sequence: TGTGCCAGTCGGGGGGGTCCCGGTACAGATACGCAGTATTTT.

The V and J genes are TRBV28 and TRBJ1-4; 7 positions agree with TRBD1. Unmatched junction bases numbered 11, after V lost 6 bases and J lost 7 bases. The CDR3 is 15 residues long. Germline V gene sequence: CDR1 MDHEN, CDR2 SYDVKM. The CDR3 protein is CASSREGALIEKLFF. CDR3 coding DNA: TGTGCCAGCAGCCGAGAGGGGGCCCTTATTGAAAAACTGTTTTTT. The variable domain in full, completed from reference TRBV28 and TRBJ1-4, reads DVKVTQSSRYLVKRTGEKVFLECVQDMDHENMFWYRQDPGLGLRLIYFSYDVKMKEKGDIPEGYSVSREKKERFSLILESASTNQTSMYLCASSREGALIEKLFFGSGTQLSVL.

The chain employs TRBV28 and TRBJ2-3, with D possibly being TRBD1 or TRBD2 (5 bases each). V lost 6 bases and J lost 3, with 22 bases in between. Germline V gene lookup returns CDR1 MDHEN and CDR2 SYDVKM. The length of the CDR3 is 17 residues. The DNA for the CDR3 is TGTGCCAGCAGGAGGGCGACAGTCGACCCAGATACAGATACGCAGTATTTT. Translated, it gives CASRRATVDPDTDTQYF.

The CDR3 is CASSLLSTRPNTEAFF. DNA for the CDR3: TGCGCCAGCAGCTTACTATCGACAAGACCGAACACTGAAGCTTTCTTT. V and J are TRBV5-1 and TRBJ1-1; D gene ambiguous. V was cut by 2 bases and J by 1 base, with 15 bases left in between. The CDR3 is 16 amino acids. The germline V gene has CDR1 SGHRS and CDR2 YFSETQ.

This chain joins TRBV7-9 and TRBJ1-1; the match to TRBD1 covers 7 bases. Germline assignment: CDR1 SEHNR and CDR2 FQNEAQ (reference sequence). The V gene end was trimmed by 5 bases and the J gene end by 3 bases; junction bases not matched to a gene: 12. The CDR3 loop spans 16 amino acids. DNA for the CDR3: TGTGCCAGCAGCCCAGGTCAACAGGGGACGGACACTGAAGCTTTCTTT. Protein sequence: CASSPGQQGTDTEAFF.

The chain couples TRBV5-4 to TRBJ2-4, with 7 bases identical to TRBD1. Per germline, CDR1 SGHNT and CDR2 YYREEE (reference sequence). There are 13 residues in the CDR3. V lost 2 bases and J lost 9; bases outside the gene matches: 5. CDR3 residues: CASSFGTAPIQYF. Written as DNA, the CDR3 is TGTGCCAGCAGCTTCGGGACAGCCCCCATTCAGTACTTC.

For the CDR3, the DNA is TGTGCCAGCAGTTACTCGACGTCAGACTACACCTTC. Protein product: CASSYSTSDYTF. The chain is built from TRBV6-6 and TRBJ1-2; D gene ambiguous. CDR1 is MNHNY and CDR2 is SVGAGI in the germline V gene (reference sequence). The V and J ends lost 0 bases and 10 bases respectively, with 9 bases between them. The CDR3 has 12 amino acids.

The chain combines TRBV11-2 with TRBJ2-3; TRBD1 aligns across 8 bases. Per the germline V gene, CDR1 is SGHAT and CDR2 is FQNNGV. This CDR3 contains 17 residues. V shed 5 bases and J 1 base; nucleotides not matched to a gene: 11. CDR3 nucleotide sequence: TGTGCCAGCAGCATTAGCTCGGACAGGGTTCGCACAGATACGCAGTATTTT. It yields the protein CASSISSDRVRTDTQYF. Full variable domain (remainder filled in from reference TRBV11-2 and TRBJ2-3): EAGVAQSPRYKIIEKRQSVAFWCNPISGHATLYWYQQILGQGPKLLIQFQNNGVVDDSQLPKDRFSAERLKGVDSTLKIQPAKLEDSAVYLCASSISSDRVRTDTQYFGPGTRLTVL.

The chain joins TRBV30 to TRBJ2-2; TRBD2 agrees at 7 bases. CDR1 and CDR2 (germline): GTSNPN, SVGIG (reference sequence). This CDR3 spans 13 amino acids. V shed 3 bases, J shed 7 bases, and the junction held 5 bases outside the gene matches. As DNA, the CDR3 is TGTGCCTGGAGGCGGGAGATGGACGGGGAGCTGTTTTTT. Encoded protein: CAWRREMDGELFF.

The chain combines TRBV27 with TRBJ2-2; D gene uncertain. The CDR3 totals 14 residues. Germline V CDR1 and CDR2: MNHEY, SMNVEV (reference sequence). V was clipped by 6 bases and J by 1 base, with 9 bases between them. The DNA of the CDR3 is TGTGCCAGCAGCCTCAGGTGGAACACCGGGGAGCTGTTTTTT. This gives the protein CASSLRWNTGELFF.

The chain is built from TRBV10-1 and TRBJ1-4; D ambiguous. This CDR3 contains 15 residues. Germline CDR1 and CDR2: WNHNN and SYGVQD (reference sequence). V lost 3 bases and J 8 bases, leaving 16 bases between the germline ends. The CDR3 reads CASSDKTTTGEKLFF. The CDR3 DNA sequence: TGCGCCAGCAGTGACAAGACAACAACCGGCGAAAAACTGTTTTTT.

The chain has TRBV11-2 and TRBJ2-5, with 11 bases lining up with TRBD2. Germline V CDR1 and CDR2: SGHAT, FQNNGV. V was pared by 0 bases and J by 6 bases, with 12 bases of the junction left unmatched. The CDR3 is 18 residues long. This CDR3 reads CASSLDPRTSGSPKTQYF. DNA for the CDR3: TGTGCCAGCAGCTTAGATCCTCGGACTAGCGGGTCCCCTAAGACCCAGTACTTC.